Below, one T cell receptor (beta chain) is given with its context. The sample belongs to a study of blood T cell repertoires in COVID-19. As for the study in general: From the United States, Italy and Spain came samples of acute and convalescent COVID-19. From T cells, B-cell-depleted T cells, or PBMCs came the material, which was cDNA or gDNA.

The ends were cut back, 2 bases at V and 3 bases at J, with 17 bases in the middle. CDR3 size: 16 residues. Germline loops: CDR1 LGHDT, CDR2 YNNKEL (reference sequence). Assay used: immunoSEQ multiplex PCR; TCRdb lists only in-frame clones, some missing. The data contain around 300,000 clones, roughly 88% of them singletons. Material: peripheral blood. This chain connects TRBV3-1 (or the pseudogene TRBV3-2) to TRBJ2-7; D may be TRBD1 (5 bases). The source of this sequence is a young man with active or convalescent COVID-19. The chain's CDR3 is CASSQKAPQGIYEQYF. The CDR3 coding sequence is TGTGCCAGCAGCCAAAAAGCCCCGCAGGGTATCTACGAGCAGTACTTC.